This TCR beta chain was observed in a study of metastatic and nonmetastatic thyroid tumors. Study-wide context: Thyroid patients, malignant and benign, had repertoires compared across blood and tumor or nodule tissue. Study conclusions and caveats: Patients with malignant thyroid tumors reportedly had significantly higher TCR beta diversity than those with benign nodules, in blood and tumor.

Through MiXCR, TCRdb re-clonotyped the PCR reads. The sample has about 93,000 clones, around 7.8% seen once. The V segment lost 8 bases and the J segment 4 bases; nucleotides outside the gene matches: 10. The length of the CDR3 is 14 residues. No treatment had been given to any patient before thyroid surgery. This clone was picked up many times. Its antigen is not known. The sample consisted of blood. The receptor was derived from a female donor with papillary thyroid cancer or a benign thyroid nodule (not recorded which). Some clones in this sample may be carry-over from other donors' samples. V is TRBV12-3 or TRBV12-4 and J is TRBJ2-7; 8 bases fit TRBD2. The CDR3 bases are TGTGCCAGCCAGCGGGGGACCGGGTGGTACGAGCAGTACTTC. Its translation: CASQRGTGWYEQYF.